These T cell receptor beta chains were read from a single sample in a study of control samples from healthy donors and cancer patients. Profiled with immunoSEQ multiplex PCR; TCRdb holds only in-frame clones, not every one. The sample includes approximately 140,000 clones, roughly 93% of them seen just once. Sequencing was carried out using blood. These receptors were taken from a young man in good health. Both conserved end residues are part of each CDR3.

V gene: TRBV28
J gene: TRBJ1-3
CDR3 protein: CASQPGGIGNTIYF

V gene: TRBV6-5
J gene: TRBJ2-2
CDR3 protein: CASSYSIYTGELFF

V gene: TRBV5-1
J gene: TRBJ2-3
CDR3 protein: CASSPGLAGGRDTQYF

V gene: TRBV15
J gene: TRBJ2-5
CDR3 protein: CATSPPATGETQYF

V gene: TRBV6-6
J gene: TRBJ1-4
CDR3 protein: CASSSRTVPNEKLFF

V gene: TRBV6-2/TRBV6-3
J gene: TRBJ2-1
CDR3 protein: CASSYSMSTGMDNEQFF

V gene: TRBV27
J gene: TRBJ2-2
CDR3 protein: CASSLSGTGELFF

V gene: TRBV30
J gene: TRBJ2-2
CDR3 protein: CACTPTSGGGELFF

V gene: TRBV5-1
J gene: TRBJ2-1
CDR3 protein: CASNPEGGAWNEQFF

V gene: TRBV11-3
J gene: TRBJ2-1
CDR3 protein: CASSLNLKNEQFF

V gene: TRBV6-1
J gene: TRBJ2-5
CDR3 protein: CASSDARANGETQYF

V gene: TRBV4-2
J gene: TRBJ2-1
CDR3 protein: CASSQVGPFESYNEQFF

V gene: TRBV3-1/TRBV3-2
J gene: TRBJ2-7
CDR3 protein: CASSQDLGIYEQYF

V gene: TRBV4-2
J gene: TRBJ1-2
CDR3 protein: CASSQGQGGRHGYTF

V gene: TRBV25-1
J gene: TRBJ2-1
CDR3 protein: CASTGTSGRAFYEQFF

V gene: TRBV19
J gene: TRBJ1-1
CDR3 protein: CASRARRGGEGLSTEAFF

V gene: TRBV7-9
J gene: TRBJ2-1
CDR3 protein: CASSPSFGAGPYNEQFF